This TCR beta chain was sequenced for a study of blood T cell repertoires in COVID-19. Across the whole study: PBMCs, B-cell-depleted T cells, or T cells were the source of the cDNA or gDNA that made up the material.

Participants were aged about 18 to 100 years from 20 to 30 US areas. Assignments of participants to cohorts depended upon their own reported clinical history. The CDR3 extends over 14 amino acids. Germline CDR1 reads KGHSH; CDR2 reads LQKENI. Trimming left V 2 bases short and J 2 bases short, with 6 bases between. TCRdb's table, derived via immunoSEQ multiplex PCR, lists solely in-frame clones and lacks some. The sample yields some 400,000 clones, more than 80% seen once. The sample consisted of PBMCs or T cells enriched from blood (not recorded which). The TCR comes from a young man who had recovered from COVID-19. The chain joins TRBV18 to TRBJ2-2; weak D call: TRBD2 (5 bases). CDR3 sequence: CASSPGSNTGELFF. The CDR3 nucleotides are TGTGCCAGCTCACCAGGGAGTAACACCGGGGAGCTGTTTTTT.